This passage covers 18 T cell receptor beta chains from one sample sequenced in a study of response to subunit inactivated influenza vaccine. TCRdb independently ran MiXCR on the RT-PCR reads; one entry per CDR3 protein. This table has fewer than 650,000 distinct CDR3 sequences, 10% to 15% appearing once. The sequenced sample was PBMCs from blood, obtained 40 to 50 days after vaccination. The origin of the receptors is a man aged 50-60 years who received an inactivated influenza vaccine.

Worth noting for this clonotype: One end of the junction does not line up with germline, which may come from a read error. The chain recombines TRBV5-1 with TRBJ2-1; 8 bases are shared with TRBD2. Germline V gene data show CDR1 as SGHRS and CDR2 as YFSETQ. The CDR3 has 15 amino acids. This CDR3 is CASSLGSGERDEQFF. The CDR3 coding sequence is TGCGCCAGTAGCTTGGGTAGCGGGGAACGGGACGAGCAGTTCTTC.

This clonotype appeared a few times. The DNA for the CDR3 is TGTGCCAGCAGGCGGGCAGGGGCGAACACTGAAGCTTTCTTT. It encodes CASRRAGANTEAFF. The V call is TRBV12-3 or TRBV12-4, the J call TRBJ1-1, with a tentative D call TRBD1 (6 bases). V lost 6 bases to trimming and J lost 1 base, with 12 bases between them. This CDR3 comprises 14 residues.

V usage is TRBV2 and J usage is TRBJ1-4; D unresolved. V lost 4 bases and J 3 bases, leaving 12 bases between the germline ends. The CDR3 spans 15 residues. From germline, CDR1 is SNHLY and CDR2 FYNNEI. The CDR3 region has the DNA TGTGCCAGCAGTGTCCTTACGGGTGCTAATGAAAAACTGTTTTTT. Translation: CASSVLTGANEKLFF.

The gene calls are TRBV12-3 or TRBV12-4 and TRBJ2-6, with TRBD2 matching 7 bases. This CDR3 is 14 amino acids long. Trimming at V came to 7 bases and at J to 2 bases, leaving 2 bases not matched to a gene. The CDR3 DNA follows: TGTGCCAGCACACGGGGGGCTGGGGCCAACGTCCTGACTTTC. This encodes CASTRGAGANVLTF.

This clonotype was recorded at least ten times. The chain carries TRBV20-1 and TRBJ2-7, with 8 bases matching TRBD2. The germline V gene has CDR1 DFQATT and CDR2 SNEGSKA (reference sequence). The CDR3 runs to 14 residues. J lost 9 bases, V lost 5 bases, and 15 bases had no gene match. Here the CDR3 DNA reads TGCAGTGCTCAACCCCCGGGACTAGTTCTCCGGCAGTACTTC. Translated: CSAQPPGLVLRQYF.

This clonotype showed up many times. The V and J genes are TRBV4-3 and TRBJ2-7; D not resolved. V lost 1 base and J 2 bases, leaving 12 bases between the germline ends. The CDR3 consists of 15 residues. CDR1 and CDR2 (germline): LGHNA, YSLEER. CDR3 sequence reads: CASSQVYSGAYEQYF. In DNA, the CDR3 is TGCGCCAGCAGCCAAGTCTACTCAGGCGCCTACGAGCAGTACTTC.

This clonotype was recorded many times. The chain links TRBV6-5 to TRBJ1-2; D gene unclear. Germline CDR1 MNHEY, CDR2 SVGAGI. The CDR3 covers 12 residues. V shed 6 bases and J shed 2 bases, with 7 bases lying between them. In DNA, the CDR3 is TGTGCCAGCAGCCCCGGCAACTATGGCTACACCTTC. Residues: CASSPGNYGYTF.

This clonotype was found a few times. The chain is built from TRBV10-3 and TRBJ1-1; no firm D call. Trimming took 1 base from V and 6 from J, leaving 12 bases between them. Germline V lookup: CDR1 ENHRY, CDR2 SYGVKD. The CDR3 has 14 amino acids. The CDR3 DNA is TGTGCCATCAGTGAGTTTATGGAAGACGCTGAAGCTTTCTTT. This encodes CAISEFMEDAEAFF.

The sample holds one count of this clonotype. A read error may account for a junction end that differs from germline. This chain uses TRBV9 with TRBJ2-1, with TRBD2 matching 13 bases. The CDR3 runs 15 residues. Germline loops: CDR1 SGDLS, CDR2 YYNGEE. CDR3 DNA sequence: TGTCCCAGCAGCGTAGGACTAGCGGGAGAGGGTGAGCAGTTCTTC. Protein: CPSSVGLAGEGEQFF. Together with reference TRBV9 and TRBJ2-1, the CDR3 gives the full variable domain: DSGVTQTPKHLITATGQRVTLRCSPRSGDLSVYWYQQSLDQGLQFLIQYYNGEERAKGNILERFSAQQFPDLHSELNLSSLELGDSALYFCPSSVGLAGEGEQFFGPGTRLTVL.

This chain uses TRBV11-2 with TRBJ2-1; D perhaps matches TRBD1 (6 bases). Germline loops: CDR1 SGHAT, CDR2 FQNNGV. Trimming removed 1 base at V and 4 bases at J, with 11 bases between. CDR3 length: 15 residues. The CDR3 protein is CASSLGRGKYNEQFF. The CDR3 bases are TGTGCCAGCAGCTTAGGAAGGGGGAAGTACAATGAGCAGTTCTTC.

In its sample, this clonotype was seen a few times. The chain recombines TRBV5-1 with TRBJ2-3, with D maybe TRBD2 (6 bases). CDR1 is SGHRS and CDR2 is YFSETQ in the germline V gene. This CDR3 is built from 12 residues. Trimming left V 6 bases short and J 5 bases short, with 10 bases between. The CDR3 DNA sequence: TGCGCCAGCAACGTGGGGGGAGATACGCAGTATTTT. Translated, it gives CASNVGGDTQYF.

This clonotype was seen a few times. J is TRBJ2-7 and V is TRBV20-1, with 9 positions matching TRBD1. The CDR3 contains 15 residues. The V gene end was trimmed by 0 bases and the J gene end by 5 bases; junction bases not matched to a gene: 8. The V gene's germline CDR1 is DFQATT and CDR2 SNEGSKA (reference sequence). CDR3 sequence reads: CSARDWDRVLDEQYF. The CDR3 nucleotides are TGCAGTGCTAGAGACTGGGACAGGGTACTAGACGAGCAGTACTTC.

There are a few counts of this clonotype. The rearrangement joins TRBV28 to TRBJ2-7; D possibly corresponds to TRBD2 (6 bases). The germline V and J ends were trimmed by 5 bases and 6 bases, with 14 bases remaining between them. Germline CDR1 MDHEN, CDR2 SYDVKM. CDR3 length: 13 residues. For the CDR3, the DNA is TGTGCCAGCAGTCGAGAGGGACTCCGCGAGCAGTACTTC. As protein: CASSREGLREQYF.

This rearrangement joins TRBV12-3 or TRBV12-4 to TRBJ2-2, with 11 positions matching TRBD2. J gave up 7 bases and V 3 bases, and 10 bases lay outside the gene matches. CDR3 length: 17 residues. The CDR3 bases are TGTGCCAGCAGTTTGGGACTAGCGGTTAAAGGTATCGGGGAGCTGTTTTTT. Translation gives CASSLGLAVKGIGELFF.

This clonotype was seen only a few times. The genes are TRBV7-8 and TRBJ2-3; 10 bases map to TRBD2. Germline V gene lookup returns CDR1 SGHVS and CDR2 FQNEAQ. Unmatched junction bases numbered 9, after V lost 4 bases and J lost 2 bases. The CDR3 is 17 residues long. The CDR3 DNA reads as TGTGCCAGCAGCTCGGTTAGGACTAGCGGCTTCACAGATACGCAGTATTTT. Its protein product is CASSSVRTSGFTDTQYF.

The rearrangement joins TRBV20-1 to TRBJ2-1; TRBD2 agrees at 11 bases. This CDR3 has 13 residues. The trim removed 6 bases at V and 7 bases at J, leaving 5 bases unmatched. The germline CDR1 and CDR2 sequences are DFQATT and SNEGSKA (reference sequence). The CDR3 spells CSAWTSGLNEQFF. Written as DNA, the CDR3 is TGCAGTGCGTGGACTAGCGGGTTAAATGAGCAGTTCTTC.

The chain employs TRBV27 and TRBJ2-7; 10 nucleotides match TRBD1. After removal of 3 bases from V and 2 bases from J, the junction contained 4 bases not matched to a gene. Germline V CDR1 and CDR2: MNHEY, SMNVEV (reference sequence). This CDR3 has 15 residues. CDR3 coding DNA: TGTGCCAGCAGTTTCGTGGGACAGGGGACCTACGAGCAGTACTTC. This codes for CASSFVGQGTYEQYF.

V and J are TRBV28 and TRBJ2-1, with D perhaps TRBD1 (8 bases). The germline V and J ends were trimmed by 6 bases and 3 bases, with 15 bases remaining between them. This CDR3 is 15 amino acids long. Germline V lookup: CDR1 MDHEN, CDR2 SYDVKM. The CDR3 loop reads CASSFTGGVYNEQFF. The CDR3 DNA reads TGTGCCAGCAGCTTCACAGGGGGGGTCTACAATGAGCAGTTCTTC.